Listed here are 25 T cell receptor beta chains from one sample, sequenced in a study of cytomegalovirus exposure and HLA in healthy donors. Primers included in the PCR were 60 Vbeta and 13 Jbeta primers. Using immunoSEQ multiplex PCR, the repertoire was profiled, and TCRdb retains in-frame clones only, with some absent. The table lists some 150,000 clones, 73% of them singletons. The sequencing sample was made of PBMCs. The receptors were gathered from a human donor in good health.

The chain employs TRBV19 and TRBJ2-6; D gene uncertain. Germline CDR1 is LNHDA and CDR2 is SQIVND (reference sequence). Trimming took off 3 bases at V and 0 bases at J, with 9 bases between the two ends. The CDR3 runs to 16 residues. For the CDR3, the DNA is TGTGCCAGTAGTATCGACTTGGGCTCTGGGGCCAACGTCCTGACTTTC. Translated: CASSIDLGSGANVLTF. The full variable domain, rest sourced from reference TRBV19 and TRBJ2-6, is DGGITQSPKYLFRKEGQNVTLSCEQNLNHDAMYWYRQDPGQGLRLIYYSQIVNDFQKGDIAEGYSVSREKKESFPLTVTSAQKNPTAFYLCASSIDLGSGANVLTFGAGSRLTVL.

In this sample, this clone turned up once. The V and J genes are TRBV20-1 and TRBJ2-5; no reliable D call. The germline CDR1 and CDR2 sequences are DFQATT and SNEGSKA (reference sequence). The CDR3 spans 10 residues. Trimming removed 3 bases at V and 5 bases at J, with 4 bases between. The CDR3 coding sequence is TGCAGTGCTAGCGCGGAGACCCAGTACTTC. It codes for CSASAETQYF.

The chain carries TRBV2 and TRBJ1-5; tentatively, D is TRBD1 (5 bases). The germline gives CDR1 SNHLY, CDR2 FYNNEI. V shed 3 bases and J shed 3 bases, with 9 bases lying between them. The CDR3 sequence is 14 residues long. CDR3 nucleotide sequence: TGTGCCAGCAGTGACAGGGCTCTCAATCAGCCCCAGCATTTT. It translates to CASSDRALNQPQHF.

The V gene is TRBV28, the J gene TRBJ1-4, with TRBD1 matching over 8 bases. The CDR3 has 14 amino acids. Germline trimming cut 6 bases from V and 6 bases from J; bases unmatched to any gene: 6. Germline V lookup: CDR1 MDHEN, CDR2 SYDVKM. The CDR3 DNA is TGTGCCAGCAGCCGCCAGGGGGCGCATGAAAAACTGTTTTTT. Its protein product is CASSRQGAHEKLFF.

The CDR3 here is CASSETAFEGNQPQHF. The CDR3 nucleotides are TGTGCCAGCAGTGAGACCGCGTTCGAGGGCAATCAGCCCCAGCATTTT. The chain carries TRBV6-4 and TRBJ1-5; no clear D. V was cut by 3 bases and J by 2 bases, with 14 bases left in between. Germline values: CDR1 MRHNA, CDR2 SNTAGT. This CDR3 has 16 residues.

This chain uses TRBV19 with TRBJ1-1; D is uncertain. The germline V gene has CDR1 LNHDA and CDR2 SQIVND (reference sequence). The length of the CDR3 is 11 residues. V lost 5 bases and J 5 bases, leaving 6 bases between the germline ends. The CDR3 DNA reads as TGTGCCAGTAGTCGCGGGACTGAAGCTTTCTTT. Amino acids: CASSRGTEAFF.

The V call is TRBV4-1, the J call TRBJ2-1; TRBD2 agrees at 7 bases. CDR1 MGHRA and CDR2 YSYEKL come from the germline V gene. The junction had 6 bases not matched to a gene; V was cut back by 0 bases and J by 7 bases. CDR3 size: 15 residues. The CDR3 sequence is CASSQEAGEPNEQFF. CDR3 nucleotide sequence: TGCGCCAGCAGCCAAGAGGCGGGGGAGCCTAATGAGCAGTTCTTC.

The chain carries TRBV20-1 and TRBJ2-2; no definite D call. The CDR3 is 11 residues long. V lost 3 bases, J lost 7 bases, and 6 bases lay in between. The germline V gene has CDR1 DFQATT and CDR2 SNEGSKA (reference sequence). CDR3 sequence: CSASGVGELFF. The CDR3 DNA reads as TGCAGTGCTAGCGGTGTCGGGGAGCTGTTTTTT.

The sample holds a few counts of this clone. This chain connects TRBV11-3 to TRBJ2-1, with D possibly matching TRBD2 (7 bases). V was cut by 2 bases and J by 7 bases, with 12 bases left in between. Germline V gives CDR1 SGHNT, CDR2 YENEEA. The CDR3 consists of 14 residues. CDR3 nucleotide sequence: TGTGCCAGCAGCTTAAGAGGGGGAGGGAATGAGCAGTTCTTC. Translation gives CASSLRGGGNEQFF.

This clone has more than one count but fewer than ten. V usage is TRBV7-3 and J usage is TRBJ2-5, with D possibly TRBD2 on 6 matching bases. V lost 1 base, J lost 0 bases, and 15 bases lay in between. This CDR3 has 17 amino acids. The V gene's germline CDR1 is SGHTA and CDR2 FQGTGA. The CDR3 region is CASSLKRLAWDQETQYF. The DNA of the CDR3 is TGTGCCAGCAGCTTAAAGAGGCTAGCGTGGGACCAAGAGACCCAGTACTTC. The variable domain in full, with the rest retrieved from reference TRBV7-3 and TRBJ2-5, is GAGVSQTPSNKVTEKGKYVELRCDPISGHTALYWYRQSLGQGPEFLIYFQGTGAADDSGLPNDRFFAVRPEGSVSTLKIQRTERGDSAVYLCASSLKRLAWDQETQYFGPGTRLLVL.

CDR3 loop: CASSLRTDLGYTF. CDR3 nucleotides: TGCGCCAGCAGCCTACGGACTGATCTTGGCTACACCTTC. The rearrangement uses TRBV5-1 and TRBJ1-2, with unresolved D. The CDR3 is made up of 13 amino acids. Germline V gives CDR1 SGHRS, CDR2 YFSETQ. The V end was cut by 4 bases, the J end by 7 bases, with 14 bases between.

The chain employs TRBV10-3 and TRBJ2-1, with a tentative D call TRBD2 (6 bases). The CDR3 runs 11 residues. CDR1 is ENHRY, CDR2 SYGVKD, per germline. V dropped 11 bases and J dropped 8 bases, with 13 bases sitting between them. In DNA form, the CDR3 reads TGTGCCGCGCGGGGATCCGATGAGCAGTTCTTC. It encodes CAARGSDEQFF.

V and J are TRBV28 and TRBJ1-5; 8 bases align to TRBD1. There are 15 residues in the CDR3. Germline assignment: CDR1 MDHEN and CDR2 SYDVKM. V lost 6 bases, J lost 2 bases, and 6 bases stayed unmatched. The CDR3 protein is CASSSGGLGNQPQHF. The CDR3 nucleotides are TGTGCCAGCAGCTCAGGGGGCTTGGGCAATCAGCCCCAGCATTTT.

The chain joins TRBV4-2 to TRBJ1-2; 7 bases agree with TRBD1. The CDR3 contains 14 residues. J lost 5 bases, V lost 2 bases, and 5 bases had no gene match. Germline V gene sequence: CDR1 LGHNA, CDR2 YNFKEQ. The CDR3 sequence is CASSQRDRDYGYTF. CDR3 DNA sequence: TGTGCCAGCAGCCAACGTGACAGGGATTATGGCTACACCTTC.

This chain joins TRBV7-9 and TRBJ2-7, with 11 bases aligning to TRBD2. Germline CDR1 reads SEHNR; CDR2 reads FQNEAQ (reference sequence). The CDR3 is 16 residues long. The V gene end was trimmed by 0 bases and the J gene end by 1 base; junction bases not matched to a gene: 2. The CDR3 reads CASSLALAGGSYEQYF. The CDR3, as DNA: TGTGCCAGCAGCTTAGCTCTAGCGGGAGGTTCCTACGAGCAGTACTTC.

This chain uses TRBV10-1 with TRBJ2-7; 11 bases are a match to TRBD2. The CDR3 is made up of 15 amino acids. V shed 4 bases and J 8 bases; nucleotides not matched to a gene: 10. The germline V gene encodes CDR1 WNHNN and CDR2 SYGVQD (reference sequence). The CDR3 protein is CASSAPGLAAGQQYF. The DNA for the CDR3 is TGCGCCAGCAGTGCACCGGGACTAGCGGCTGGTCAGCAGTACTTC.

The gene calls are TRBV27 and TRBJ2-5; 7 nucleotides line up with TRBD1. The V gene's germline CDR1 is MNHEY and CDR2 SMNVEV (reference sequence). J was trimmed by 4 bases and V by 3 bases; bases with no gene match: 2. The CDR3 totals 13 residues. The CDR3 protein is CASSFWDRETQYF. DNA of the CDR3: TGTGCCAGCAGTTTCTGGGACAGAGAGACCCAGTACTTC.

The chain recombines TRBV4-1 with TRBJ2-7; maybe TRBD1 (5 bases). CDR1 and CDR2 (germline): MGHRA, YSYEKL. The CDR3 totals 15 residues. V lost 0 bases and J lost 6, with 15 bases in between. The CDR3 DNA reads as TGCGCCAGCAGCCAAGATATGTCAGGGTCTCGCGAGCAGTACTTC. It codes for CASSQDMSGSREQYF.

J is TRBJ2-7 and V is TRBV5-1; perhaps TRBD1 as D (5 bases). From germline, CDR1 is SGHRS and CDR2 YFSETQ. Trimming cost V 9 bases and J 1 base, with 17 bases left between them. CDR3 length: 14 amino acids. The CDR3 protein is CATALTASSYEQYF. In DNA, the CDR3 is TGCGCCACCGCGTTGACAGCCTCTTCCTACGAGCAGTACTTC.

This chain links TRBV19 with TRBJ1-5, with 7 bases identical to TRBD1. The CDR3 extends over 16 amino acids. CDR1 is LNHDA and CDR2 is SQIVND in the germline V gene (reference sequence). The V gene end was trimmed by 3 bases and the J gene end by 0 bases; junction bases not matched to a gene: 5. The CDR3 region is CASSIGGQYSNQPQHF. In DNA form, the CDR3 reads TGTGCCAGTAGTATTGGGGGACAGTATAGCAATCAGCCCCAGCATTTT.

The chain combines TRBV6-4 with TRBJ1-2; TRBD1 is a possible D gene (5 bases). Germline CDR1 and CDR2: MRHNA and SNTAGT. V was trimmed by 5 bases and J by 2 bases, leaving 15 bases between them. CDR3 length equals 15 residues. CDR3 amino acids: CASSPSGGANYGYTF. The CDR3 DNA sequence: TGTGCCAGCAGTCCCTCGGGAGGGGCAAACTATGGCTACACCTTC.

The chain has TRBV2 and TRBJ2-6, with D maybe TRBD2 (6 bases). CDR3 length: 15 amino acids. V lost 6 bases to trimming and J lost 4 bases, with 13 bases between them. The V gene's germline CDR1 is SNHLY and CDR2 FYNNEI. CDR3 bases: TGTGCCAGCAGCCTCGGGGGTGGCGGGGCCAACGTCCTGACTTTC. Its protein product is CASSLGGGGANVLTF.

The chain is built from TRBV28 and TRBJ2-3; D is perhaps TRBD2 (6 bases). V lost 5 bases and J 0 bases, leaving 15 bases between the germline ends. The length of the CDR3 is 16 residues. Germline loops: CDR1 MDHEN, CDR2 SYDVKM. The CDR3 region has the DNA TGTGCCAGCAGTGGAGCGGGTATTACTAGCACAGATACGCAGTATTTT. Amino acids: CASSGAGITSTDTQYF.

This clone came up a few times. CDR3 sequence: CASSQGGQPSTGELFF. The DNA for the CDR3 is TGCGCCAGCAGCCAAGGGGGACAGCCTTCCACCGGGGAGCTGTTTTTT. The V and J genes are TRBV4-1 and TRBJ2-2; 7 bases line up with TRBD1. This CDR3 has 16 amino acids. Trimming at V came to 1 base and at J to 4 bases, leaving 6 bases not matched to a gene. Germline assignment: CDR1 MGHRA and CDR2 YSYEKL.

The chain carries TRBV7-9 and TRBJ2-7, with 8 nucleotides matching TRBD1. The CDR3 length is 15 residues. Germline V gives CDR1 SEHNR, CDR2 FQNEAQ (reference sequence). V lost 5 bases to trimming and J lost 2 bases; unmatched junction nucleotides: 8. As DNA, the CDR3 is TGTGCCAGCAGCACACCCGACAGGGGCCCCTACGAGCAGTACTTC. Amino acid sequence: CASSTPDRGPYEQYF.